This TCR beta chain was recovered during a study of blood T cell repertoires in COVID-19. Study summary: Sites in the United States, Italy and Spain provided acute and convalescent COVID-19 samples. Sample material is recorded as cDNA or gDNA derived from T cells, B-cell-depleted T cells, or PBMCs.

Produced via immunoSEQ multiplex PCR; TCRdb's table is partial and in-frame only. Of about 80,000 clones listed, more than 65% are singletons. The CDR3 spans 15 residues. Germline CDR1 reads MNHEY; CDR2 reads SMNVEV (reference sequence). V was clipped by 2 bases and J by 0 bases, with 7 bases between them. Sequencing was carried out using peripheral blood. This sequence was found in a man at least 80 years old with acute or convalescent COVID-19. The V and J genes are TRBV27 and TRBJ1-4; a possible D gene is TRBD1 (6 bases). Written as DNA, the CDR3 is TGTGCCAGCAGTTTAAAGGGGGCAACTAATGAAAAACTGTTTTTT. Its protein is CASSLKGATNEKLFF.